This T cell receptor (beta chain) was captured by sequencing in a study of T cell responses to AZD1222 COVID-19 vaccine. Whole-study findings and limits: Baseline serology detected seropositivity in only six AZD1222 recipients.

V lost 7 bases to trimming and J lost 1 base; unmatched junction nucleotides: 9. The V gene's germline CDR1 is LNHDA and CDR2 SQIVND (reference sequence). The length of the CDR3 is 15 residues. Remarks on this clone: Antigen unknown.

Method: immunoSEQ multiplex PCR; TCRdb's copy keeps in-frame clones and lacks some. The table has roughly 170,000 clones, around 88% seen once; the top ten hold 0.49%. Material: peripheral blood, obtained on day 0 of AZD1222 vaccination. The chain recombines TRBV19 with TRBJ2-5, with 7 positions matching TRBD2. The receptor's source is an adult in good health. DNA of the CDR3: TGTGCCAGTACCCAGGGAGGGAAACTCCAAGAGACCCAGTACTTC. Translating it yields CASTQGGKLQETQYF.